This T cell receptor beta chain was obtained from a study of siplizumab effects on memory and regulatory T cells. Broader study findings: Roughly 75-96% of proliferating CD4+ or CD8+ clones defied assignment to a naive or memory phenotype. In siplizumab cultures, the suppressive function of proliferating Tregs remained unconfirmed. Both greater diversity than memory cells and a major contribution to the alloresponse seemed to characterize naive T cells. The average Treg-derived proportion among mappable alloreactive CD4+ clones was 55% to 75% with siplizumab versus 26.9% in controls.

Comments on this clone: Its antigen is currently unknown.

The data were produced by immunoSEQ multiplex PCR, yet TCRdb's version contains in-frame clones alone and is incomplete. The sample consists of some 100,000 clones, 80% to 95% of them appearing once. This receptor was taken from a human donor in good health. The sequenced sample was CD4+ T cells sorted from blood.

In DNA form, the CDR3 reads TGTGCCAGCAGCTTAGGGAGCCCGGGACAAAGTGAAGCTTTCTTT. It yields the protein CASSLGSPGQSEAFF. The chain couples TRBV7-8 to TRBJ1-1, with D possibly TRBD1 on 6 matching bases. Between the trimmed V and J ends, which lost 1 base and 7 bases, there was a span of 16 bases. The length of the CDR3 is 15 residues. In germline, CDR1 is SGHVS, CDR2 FQNEAQ.